A selection of T cell receptor beta chains follows, all from one sample in a study of post-analysis software for immune sequencing data. TCRdb passed the PCR reads through MiXCR, listing each CDR3 protein once. The repertoire holds approximately 250,000 distinct CDR3 sequences, 36% seen once, with 4.5% to 5.5% in the top ten. Material for sequencing was blood. These TCRs come from a girl aged 5 to 17 with multiple sclerosis. Both conserved end residues are part of each CDR3. The D gene is left open where the match is weak. Rows may omit the clone size; those that give it use once, few, many or a size class.

TRBV12-3/TRBV12-4	TRBJ2-5	.	.	TGTGCCAGCGGTCGGGGGATGGGAGAGACCCAGTACTTC	CASGRGMGETQYF
TRBV15	TRBJ2-3	few	.	TGTGCCACCAGCAGAGCGAGCGGAGGCCCAAGCACAGATACGCAGTATTTT	CATSRASGGPSTDTQYF
TRBV13	TRBJ2-2	.	TRBD2	TGTGCCAGCACCGGGGGGGCGAGCACCGGGGAGCTGTTTTTT	CASTGGASTGELFF
TRBV15	TRBJ2-7	.	.	TGTGCCACCAGCAGAGACCCAGGAGCCTACGAGCAGTACTTC	CATSRDPGAYEQYF
TRBV5-1	TRBJ1-2	many	TRBD1	TGCGCCAGCAGCTTGGAGGGTCAGGGGGCAGGCGGCTACACCTTC	CASSLEGQGAGGYTF
TRBV28	TRBJ1-2	few	.	TGTGCCAGCCGAACGACAGAGTATATCTACACCTTC	CASRTTEYIYTF
TRBV6-5	TRBJ1-5	many	.	TGTGCCAGCAGTTACTCGGGAGCAAATCAGCCCCAGCATTTT	CASSYSGANQPQHF
TRBV12-3/TRBV12-4	TRBJ2-5	.	TRBD2	TGTGCCAGCAGGGCCGGGACTAGCGTCAGACAAGATGCCCAGTATTTC	CASRAGTSVRQDAQYF
TRBV12-3/TRBV12-4	TRBJ2-3	.	.	TGTGCCAGCAGTGACAGGAGAAACACAGATACGCAGTATTTT	CASSDRRNTDTQYF
TRBV9	TRBJ2-6	.	.	TGTGCCAGCACCCAGTCTTCCTCTGGGGCCAACGTCCTGACTTTC	CASTQSSSGANVLTF
TRBV6-6	TRBJ2-7	.	TRBD2	TGTGCCAGCAGCCCCATAGCGGGAGTGACCTACGAGCAGTACTTC	CASSPIAGVTYEQYF
TRBV28	TRBJ1-5	.	.	TGTGCCAGCAGTTCAAGGACAGATAGCAGTCAGCCCCAGCATTTT	CASSSRTDSSQPQHF
TRBV7-2	TRBJ2-3	few	.	TGTGCCAGCAGCCGGGGACCCGGGGATACGCAGTATTTT	CASSRGPGDTQYF
TRBV12-3/TRBV12-4	TRBJ2-3	.	TRBD1	TGTGCCAGCAGTTTAGGGGACAGGGGAGATACGCAGTATTTT	CASSLGDRGDTQYF
TRBV12-3/TRBV12-4	TRBJ1-1	many	.	TGTGCCAGCAATCTCGCGACCCCTCGCGGGACTGAAGCTTTCTTT	CASNLATPRGTEAFF
TRBV24-1	TRBJ2-5	.	TRBD2	TGTGCCACCAGTATAGGACTAGCAGAGACCCAGTACTTC	CATSIGLAETQYF
TRBV4-1	TRBJ2-1	many	.	TGCGCCAGCAGCCAAGATTTGCCCCCCTACAATGAGCAGTTCTTC	CASSQDLPPYNEQFF
TRBV5-5	TRBJ2-3	.	.	TGTGCCAGCAGCATCGGAGTTCTCAGTAGCACAGATACGCAGTATTTT	CASSIGVLSSTDTQYF
TRBV20-1	TRBJ2-3	many	.	TGCAGTGCGCCCTACCGGGAGTTGGCAGATACGCAGTATTTT	CSAPYRELADTQYF
TRBV28	TRBJ2-1	.	.	TGTGCCAGCAGACTAGACAGCCTCGAGGGCAATGAGCAGTTCTTC	CASRLDSLEGNEQFF
TRBV20-1	TRBJ1-1	.	.	TGCAGTGCCCCCTCGGTCGGCACTGAAGCTTTCTTT	CSAPSVGTEAFF
TRBV7-2	TRBJ2-1	.	.	TGTGCCAGCAGCCGTCGACAGGAGTACAATGAGCAGTTCTTC	CASSRRQEYNEQFF
TRBV12-3/TRBV12-4	TRBJ1-5	.	.	TGTGCCAGCAGGATGAGCGTGAATCAGCCCCAGCATTTT	CASRMSVNQPQHF
TRBV21-1	TRBJ1-2	.	.	TGTGCCAGCAGCAGCGAGGGGGTAACCTTC	CASSSEGVTF
TRBV6-4	TRBJ2-5	once	TRBD2	TGTGCCAGCAGTGACCCTTCTAGCGGGCATGAGCAGTACTTC	CASSDPSSGHEQYF
TRBV29-1	TRBJ2-1	once	.	TGCAGCGTTGAAGATCTTAACACCGAAATAAACAATGAGCAGTTCTTC	CSVEDLNTEINNEQFF
TRBV6-4	TRBJ2-3	.	.	TGTGCCAGCAAAGGGGGTTGGACAGATACGCAGTATTTT	CASKGGWTDTQYF
TRBV6-1	TRBJ2-7	.	TRBD2	TGTGCCAGCGTGGGACTAGCGGGAGGCCTCAGCTCCTACAATGAGCAGTACTTC	CASVGLAGGLSSYNEQYF